A single sample gave rise to the 20 T cell receptor beta chains below, sequenced in a study of blood T cell repertoires in COVID-19. Measured with immunoSEQ multiplex PCR; TCRdb has only the in-frame clones, and not every one. The sample lists hundreds of thousands of clones, approximately 90% occurring once. Sequencing was performed on PBMCs or T cells enriched from blood (not recorded which). Source of these receptors: a man between 35 and 55 years old who had recovered from COVID-19.

The chain couples TRBV3-1 (or the pseudogene TRBV3-2) to TRBJ2-1; 13 positions agree with TRBD2. Germline loops: CDR1 LGHDT, CDR2 YNNKEL (reference sequence). The CDR3 sequence is 17 residues long. J was trimmed by 8 bases and V by 3 bases; bases with no gene match: 10. The CDR3 here is CASSQTGLAGLLYEQFF. The CDR3 DNA reads as TGTGCCAGCAGCCAGACGGGACTAGCGGGACTTCTCTATGAGCAGTTCTTC.

The chain joins TRBV7-9 to TRBJ2-3, with 10 bases that match TRBD2. This CDR3 is 17 amino acids long. Germline V lookup: CDR1 SEHNR, CDR2 FQNEAQ (reference sequence). Losses at the gene ends were 0 bases for V and 4 bases for J; bases not matched to a gene: 7. This CDR3 is CASSLASSGSGADTQYF. In DNA, the CDR3 is TGTGCCAGCAGCTTAGCCTCTAGCGGGAGTGGCGCAGATACGCAGTATTTT.

This chain connects TRBV18 to TRBJ2-5; D is uncertain. CDR3 length: 14 residues. V was trimmed by 3 bases and J by 5 bases, leaving 13 bases between them. Germline V gives CDR1 KGHSH, CDR2 LQKENI. The CDR3 spells CASSPTRSEETQYF. The CDR3 bases are TGTGCCAGCTCACCCACGAGGTCAGAGGAGACCCAGTACTTC.

The V gene is TRBV18, the J gene TRBJ2-1; 9 bases fit TRBD1. V lost 2 bases, J lost 6 bases, and 5 bases stayed unmatched. This CDR3 has 15 residues. Germline V gives CDR1 KGHSH, CDR2 LQKENI. This CDR3 is CASSPRTGASNEQFF. CDR3 in DNA: TGTGCCAGCTCACCAAGGACAGGGGCCTCCAATGAGCAGTTCTTC. Using reference TRBV18 and TRBJ2-1 for the parts outside the CDR3, the full variable domain is NAGVMQNPRHLVRRRGQEARLRCSPMKGHSHVYWYRQLPEEGLKFMVYLQKENIIDESGMPKERFSAEFPKEGPSILRIQQVVRGDSAAYFCASSPRTGASNEQFFGPGTRLTVL.

V is TRBV7-6 and J is TRBJ2-4; 11 positions match TRBD1. In germline, CDR1 is SGHVS, CDR2 FNYEAQ. This CDR3 spans 17 amino acids. V gave up 5 bases and J gave up 8 bases; unmatched junction bases: 14. The CDR3 loop is CASSRGTGGSSGDIQYF. The DNA for the CDR3 is TGTGCCAGCAGCCGAGGGACAGGGGGTTCCTCAGGGGACATTCAGTACTTC.

This rearrangement joins TRBV18 to TRBJ1-6; 9 bases align to TRBD1. CDR3 length equals 20 residues. Germline trimming cut 4 bases from V and 0 bases from J; bases unmatched to any gene: 13. Germline V CDR1 and CDR2: KGHSH, LQKENI. For the CDR3, the DNA is TGTGCCAGCTCACGTCGCGGGACAGGGTCGGCTAGCTCCTATAATTCACCCCTCCACTTT. Protein: CASSRRGTGSASSYNSPLHF.

This chain links TRBV7-8 with TRBJ1-1; a possible D gene is TRBD1 (6 bases). Trimming shortened V by 5 bases and J by 5 bases, and 21 bases separated the two germline ends. This CDR3 is built from 16 residues. CDR1 SGHVS and CDR2 FQNEAQ come from the germline V gene. CDR3 bases: TGTGCCAGCAGCCCACCCCGAGACAGGTTTTATACTGAAGCTTTCTTT. This gives the protein CASSPPRDRFYTEAFF.

The chain couples TRBV7-3 to TRBJ2-2; D is perhaps TRBD2 (6 bases). Per the germline V gene, CDR1 is SGHTA and CDR2 is FQGTGA. The CDR3 contains 15 residues. With 6 bases removed from V and 6 bases from J, the gap between germline ends came to 17 bases. In nucleotides, the CDR3 is TGTGCCAGCAGAGTAGGCGGGGCCGGGGCCGGGGAGCTGTTTTTT. It translates to CASRVGGAGAGELFF.

V is TRBV2 and J is TRBJ1-3; D uncertain. The ends were cut back, 6 bases at V and 1 base at J, with 7 bases in the middle. Germline V lookup: CDR1 SNHLY, CDR2 FYNNEI. CDR3 length: 13 residues. The CDR3, as DNA: TGTGCCAGCAGGGTACAGTCTGGAAACACCATATATTTT. Its translation: CASRVQSGNTIYF.

The table lists this clone with a count of one. This chain uses TRBV9 with TRBJ1-1; D gene uncertain. V was trimmed by 3 bases and J by 4 bases, leaving 13 bases between them. This CDR3 region has 14 residues. The germline V gene has CDR1 SGDLS and CDR2 YYNGEE. This CDR3 reads CASSARPSGTEAFF. The CDR3 DNA is TGTGCCAGCAGCGCCCGACCCTCAGGCACTGAAGCTTTCTTT.

The V and J genes are TRBV9 and TRBJ2-1, with TRBD2 matching over 13 bases. Trimming at V came to 0 bases and at J to 9 bases, leaving 9 bases not matched to a gene. This CDR3 contains 17 residues. CDR1 SGDLS and CDR2 YYNGEE come from the germline V gene. The DNA of the CDR3 is TGTGCCAGCAGCGTAGCTACGGGACTAGCGGGACGGGGTGAGCAGTTCTTC. Protein sequence: CASSVATGLAGRGEQFF.

J is TRBJ2-7 and V is TRBV5-6; 11 nucleotides match TRBD2. V shed 2 bases, J shed 4 bases, and the junction held 8 bases outside the gene matches. Germline V CDR1 and CDR2: SGHDT, YYEEEE. This CDR3 contains 16 residues. CDR3 sequence (DNA): TGTGCCAGCAGCTTCACTAGCGGGAGCGCTCTGTACGAGCAGTACTTC. Translating it yields CASSFTSGSALYEQYF.

The chain couples TRBV19 to TRBJ1-2, with unresolved D. The CDR3 extends over 14 amino acids. The germline V and J ends were trimmed by 3 bases and 0 bases, with 8 bases remaining between them. CDR1 LNHDA and CDR2 SQIVND come from the germline V gene (reference sequence). This CDR3 is CASSMLQTNYGYTF. CDR3 sequence (DNA): TGTGCCAGTAGTATGCTTCAGACTAACTATGGCTACACCTTC.

V and J are TRBV15 and TRBJ1-4; 7 bases map to TRBD1. Germline CDR1 LNHNV, CDR2 YYDKDF (reference sequence). The ends lost 0 bases at V and 9 bases at J; junction bases unmatched: 10. CDR3 size: 16 residues. The CDR3: CATSRDPPAGGQKLFF. The CDR3 nucleotides are TGTGCCACCAGCAGAGATCCGCCGGCAGGGGGGCAAAAACTGTTTTTT.

This chain uses TRBV29-1 with TRBJ1-1; possibly TRBD1 for D (6 bases). This CDR3 region has 12 residues. Germline CDR1 and CDR2: SQVTM and ANQGSEA. Trimming took 7 bases from V and 6 from J, leaving 15 bases between them. CDR3 loop: CSAIQGSSEAFF. The CDR3 DNA is TGCAGCGCAATACAGGGATCCTCTGAAGCTTTCTTT.

This chain links TRBV5-1 with TRBJ1-6, with D perhaps TRBD1 (5 bases). V was clipped by 0 bases and J by 8 bases, with 15 bases between them. Germline loops: CDR1 SGHRS, CDR2 YFSETQ. There are 16 residues in the CDR3. The CDR3, as DNA: TGCGCCAGCAGCTTGGGGGCAGGGTTGGAATATTCACCCCTCCACTTT. It specifies CASSLGAGLEYSPLHF.

V and J are TRBV7-3 and TRBJ2-2, with 13 bases fitting TRBD2. The CDR3 extends over 16 amino acids. CDR1 is SGHTA and CDR2 is FQGTGA in the germline V gene. V trimming: 5 bases; J trimming: 4 bases; junction bases outside the gene matches: 4. The CDR3 here is CASSTGLAGSTGELFF. CDR3 DNA sequence: TGTGCCAGCAGCACGGGACTAGCGGGAAGCACCGGGGAGCTGTTTTTT.

The J gene is TRBJ1-2, the V gene TRBV6-5; 11 bases agree with TRBD1. J gave up 8 bases and V 0 bases, and 2 bases lay outside the gene matches. The germline V gene encodes CDR1 MNHEY and CDR2 SVGAGI. The CDR3 has 14 residues. The CDR3, as DNA: TGTGCCAGCAGTTACTCGGGACAGGGGGGCGGCTACACCTTC. It translates to CASSYSGQGGGYTF.

This clone was recorded once. V and J are TRBV19 and TRBJ1-3; D unclear. The ends were cut back, 1 base at V and 0 bases at J, with 10 bases in the middle. Germline V CDR1 and CDR2: LNHDA, SQIVND (reference sequence). The CDR3 sequence is 16 residues long. The CDR3 reads CASSIAEYFSGNTIYF. The CDR3 nucleotides read TGTGCCAGTAGTATAGCGGAGTACTTCTCTGGAAACACCATATATTTT.

This clone occurred a few times. This chain links TRBV12-3 or TRBV12-4 with TRBJ1-2; 8 bases line up with TRBD1. V lost 5 bases, J lost 5 bases, and 4 bases stayed unmatched. This CDR3 contains 13 residues. The CDR3 region is CASSTDREYGYTF. In nucleotides, the CDR3 is TGTGCCAGCAGTACGGACAGGGAATATGGCTACACCTTC.